These T cell receptor beta chains were read from a single sample in a study of blood T cell repertoires in COVID-19. The method was immunoSEQ multiplex PCR; TCRdb's version includes in-frame clones alone and lacks a portion of them. The sample lists around 110,000 clones; approximately 88% were seen once. Sample: peripheral blood. Receptors originate from a man aged 50 to 59 with active or convalescent COVID-19. Both conserved end residues are part of each CDR3. Each record gives: D gene, clone size, CDR3 length, V gene, J gene, CDR3 protein, CDR3 DNA. The D gene is left open where the match is weak. Part of the rows lack a size; the others show once, few, many or a class for expanded clones.

NA	NA	15	TRBV3-1/TRBV3-2	TRBJ2-1	CASSQDLARGMALFF	TGTGCCAGCAGCCAAGATCTTGCGCGGGGCATGGCTCTGTTCTTC
NA	NA	16	TRBV6-5	TRBJ1-1	CASSLESGFGYTEAFF	TGTGCCAGCAGTTTGGAATCAGGGTTCGGGTACACTGAAGCTTTCTTT
NA	NA	14	TRBV9	TRBJ2-3	CASSVPNQRNTQYF	TGTGCCAGCAGCGTCCCAAATCAGCGGAATACGCAGTATTTT
TRBD2	NA	16	TRBV5-6	TRBJ2-1	CASSLGLAGPYNEQFF	TGTGCCAGCAGCTTGGGACTAGCGGGTCCCTACAATGAGCAGTTCTTC
NA	NA	13	TRBV24-1	TRBJ2-1	CATSDAYNNEQFF	TGTGCCACCAGTGACGCATACAACAATGAGCAGTTCTTC
NA	once	12	TRBV29-1	TRBJ1-2	CSVLPSGDGYTF	TGCAGCGTTCTACCCTCCGGGGATGGCTACACCTTC
TRBD2	NA	15	TRBV6-2/TRBV6-3	TRBJ2-1	CASSYAGTSIREQFF	TGTGCCAGCAGTTACGCCGGGACTAGTATAAGGGAGCAGTTCTTC
TRBD2	NA	17	TRBV19	TRBJ2-1	CASSSTSGRARYNEQFF	TGTGCCAGTAGTTCGACTAGCGGGAGGGCCCGTTACAATGAGCAGTTCTTC
TRBD2	NA	15	TRBV5-6	TRBJ2-7	CASTNTAGGGIEQYF	TGTGCCAGCACCAACACAGCGGGAGGGGGAATCGAGCAGTACTTC
NA	NA	16	TRBV28	TRBJ1-5	CASSFESGWSNQPQHF	TGTGCCAGCAGTTTTGAGTCCGGGTGGAGCAATCAGCCCCAGCATTTT
NA	once	14	TRBV6-1	TRBJ2-5	CASSEAWRQETQYF	TGTGCCAGCAGTGAAGCGTGGCGGCAAGAGACCCAGTACTTC
NA	NA	15	TRBV9	TRBJ2-1	CASSPDLGLNNEQFF	TGTGCCAGCAGCCCCGACCTTGGACTAAACAATGAGCAGTTCTTC
TRBD1	NA	16	TRBV7-2	TRBJ2-3	CASSSGGTGGTDTQYF	TGTGCCAGCAGCTCCGGAGGGACAGGGGGCACAGATACGCAGTATTTT
NA	few	14	TRBV7-9	TRBJ1-2	CASSLATPNYGYTF	TGTGCCAGCAGCTTAGCAACTCCTAACTATGGCTACACCTTC
TRBD1	once	15	TRBV25-1	TRBJ2-2	CASSESGQVAGELFF	TGTGCCAGCAGTGAATCGGGACAGGTGGCCGGGGAGCTGTTTTTT
NA	NA	19	TRBV11-2	TRBJ2-3	CASSFPLPVRGKPTDTQYF	TGTGCCAGCAGCTTCCCCCTGCCCGTTCGCGGGAAACCCACAGATACGCAGTATTTT
NA	NA	15	TRBV2	TRBJ2-5	CASSEEGGGQETQYF	TGTGCCAGCAGTGAAGAGGGAGGGGGCCAAGAGACCCAGTACTTC
NA	NA	12	TRBV7-9	TRBJ1-1	CASSHRETEAFF	TGTGCCAGCAGCCACAGGGAGACTGAAGCTTTCTTT
NA	NA	12	TRBV11-2	TRBJ2-7	CASSLDRGEQYF	TGTGCCAGCAGCTTAGATCGAGGGGAGCAGTACTTC
TRBD2	NA	16	TRBV6-2/TRBV6-3	TRBJ2-2	CASSYSAGGNTGELFF	TGTGCCAGCAGTTACTCGGCGGGGGGCAACACCGGGGAGCTGTTTTTT
TRBD2	NA	16	TRBV6-2/TRBV6-3	TRBJ2-5	CASSYRGGLIQETQYF	TGTGCCAGCAGTTATAGGGGAGGGTTGATTCAGGAGACCCAGTACTTC
TRBD1	NA	13	TRBV27	TRBJ1-2	CASSSTTGAGYTF	TGTGCCAGCAGTTCTACGACAGGGGCGGGCTACACCTTC
NA	NA	16	TRBV11-1	TRBJ2-7	CASSLWARRCPYEQYF	TGTGCCAGCAGCTTATGGGCCCGCAGGTGTCCCTACGAGCAGTACTTC
NA	NA	15	TRBV11-2	TRBJ2-2	CASSSTPGFPGELFF	TGTGCCAGCAGCTCAACCCCGGGGTTCCCCGGGGAGCTGTTTTTT
TRBD1	NA	17	TRBV4-1	TRBJ2-7	CASSHESGGQGFHEQYF	TGCGCCAGCAGCCACGAATCGGGGGGACAGGGGTTCCACGAGCAGTACTTC
TRBD1	NA	15	TRBV29-1	TRBJ2-7	CSVEEGTGGVYEQYF	TGCAGCGTTGAAGAAGGTACAGGGGGAGTGTACGAGCAGTACTTC
TRBD2	few	17	TRBV4-2	TRBJ2-1	CASSQGTSGRTYNEQFF	TGTGCCAGCAGCCAGGGGACTAGCGGGCGTACCTACAATGAGCAGTTCTTC
TRBD1	NA	16	TRBV30	TRBJ2-7	CAWRLRGRGISYEQYF	TGTGCCTGGAGACTAAGGGGGCGCGGCATCTCCTACGAGCAGTACTTC
TRBD1	once	15	TRBV27	TRBJ1-5	CASSRRGLGNQPQHF	TGTGCCAGCTCCCGCAGGGGGCTTGGCAATCAGCCCCAGCATTTT
TRBD2	NA	14	TRBV10-3	TRBJ2-3	CAIRLAGEVDTQYF	TGTGCCATCAGACTAGCGGGAGAGGTAGATACGCAGTATTTT
NA	NA	13	TRBV10-3	TRBJ2-7	CAIGSGSSYEQYF	TGTGCCATCGGTAGCGGTTCCTCCTACGAGCAGTACTTC
TRBD1	once	16	TRBV28	TRBJ2-7	CASSGSGTVIPYEQYF	TGTGCCAGCAGTGGGAGTGGGACAGTGATCCCCTACGAGCAGTACTTC
TRBD1	NA	15	TRBV9	TRBJ1-6	CASSGTRGRESPLHF	TGTGCCAGCAGCGGCACCAGGGGGCGTGAGTCACCCCTCCACTTT
TRBD1	once	14	TRBV6-5	TRBJ1-5	CASRDDRVFEPQHF	TGTGCCAGCAGGGATGACAGGGTGTTCGAGCCCCAGCATTTT
TRBD2	NA	15	TRBV24-1	TRBJ2-1	CATSDQVGGLNEQFF	TGTGCCACCAGTGACCAGGTGGGAGGGCTCAATGAGCAGTTCTTC
TRBD1	once	15	TRBV5-4	TRBJ2-1	CASSLGGNRGNEQFF	TGTGCCAGCAGCTTGGGGGGCAACAGGGGTAATGAGCAGTTCTTC
NA	NA	15	TRBV28	TRBJ2-4	CASSSPGGAKNIQYF	TGTGCCAGCAGTTCCCCCGGGGGAGCCAAAAACATTCAGTACTTC
NA	NA	16	TRBV5-1	TRBJ1-6	CASSKEGQKNNSPLHF	TGCGCCAGCAGCAAAGAAGGACAGAAGAATAATTCACCCCTCCACTTT
TRBD1	NA	13	TRBV30	TRBJ1-4	CAWGQDSNEKLFF	TGTGCCTGGGGACAGGACTCTAATGAAAAACTGTTTTTT
NA	NA	15	TRBV7-9	TRBJ2-1	CASSSNRGGGNEQFF	TGTGCCAGCAGTTCGAACAGGGGCGGGGGGAATGAGCAGTTCTTC
TRBD1	NA	14	TRBV9	TRBJ1-2	CASSVAQDRGGYTF	TGTGCCAGCAGCGTAGCTCAGGACAGGGGCGGCTACACCTTC
NA	NA	19	TRBV20-1	TRBJ2-1	CSASKIRSGGDSSYNEQFF	TGCAGTGCTAGTAAAATCAGATCAGGAGGGGATAGCTCCTACAATGAGCAGTTCTTC
NA	few	15	TRBV3-1/TRBV3-2	TRBJ1-5	CASSQDGGGNQPQHF	TGTGCCAGCAGCCAAGATGGAGGGGGCAATCAGCCCCAGCATTTT
NA	NA	12	TRBV5-1	TRBJ2-7	CASSFNNYEQYF	TGCGCCAGCAGCTTCAACAACTACGAGCAGTACTTC
NA	NA	14	TRBV7-9	TRBJ1-5	CASSATGIGQPQHF	TGTGCCAGCAGCGCTACAGGGATAGGGCAGCCCCAGCATTTT
TRBD2	NA	16	TRBV19	TRBJ2-1	CASRGGAGMMRNEQFF	TGTGCCAGTAGGGGAGGGGCGGGAATGATGAGAAATGAGCAGTTCTTC
NA	NA	15	TRBV5-1	TRBJ2-7	CASSINQGISYEQYF	TGCGCCAGCAGCATAAACCAGGGGATCTCCTACGAGCAGTACTTC
TRBD1	NA	12	TRBV5-6	TRBJ2-1	CASSHGVGGFFF	TGTGCCAGCAGCCATGGGGTAGGGGGCTTCTTCTTC
NA	few	13	TRBV27	TRBJ2-7	CASTSSSRHEQYF	TGTGCCAGCACCTCTAGTAGTAGACACGAGCAGTACTTC
TRBD1	NA	14	TRBV19	TRBJ1-2	CASSRQGFGYGYTF	TGTGCCAGTAGCCGACAGGGGTTCGGATATGGCTACACCTTC
TRBD1	few	17	TRBV7-8	TRBJ2-7	CASSRRTGAPGLSEQYF	TGTGCCAGCAGCCGACGGACAGGGGCCCCCGGGTTGAGTGAGCAGTACTTC
NA	NA	15	TRBV10-3	TRBJ1-3	CAISGQFNSGNTIYF	TGTGCCATCAGTGGACAGTTTAACTCTGGAAACACCATATATTTT
NA	NA	14	TRBV7-9	TRBJ1-2	CASSLGQPGWGYTF	TGTGCCAGCAGCTTAGGGCAGCCGGGTTGGGGCTACACCTTC
NA	few	14	TRBV9	TRBJ2-7	CASSVSDSGYEQYF	TGTGCCAGCAGCGTATCCGACTCCGGTTACGAGCAGTACTTC